This T cell receptor (beta chain) is drawn from a study of shared clonotypes between healthy human individuals. Turning to the study itself: Participating donors consisted of two women and three men aged 18 to 49. Overall study findings and caveats: Sampling was confined to blood; repertoires within tissues likely differ. The low donor count limited represented genetic and exposure-history diversity. In general, naive subsets displayed greater estimated richness than memory subsets did.

Turning to this clone: The antigen is undetermined.

The ends lost 7 bases at V and 0 bases at J; junction bases unmatched: 6. Germline V gene sequence: CDR1 MDHEN, CDR2 SYDVKM. This CDR3 is 15 amino acids long. The assay was immunoSEQ multiplex PCR, and TCRdb's table has in-frame clones only and misses some. The sample lists roughly 1,500,000 clones, 95% to 99% occurring once. This sequence joins TRBV28 and TRBJ1-1; TRBD1 aligns across 9 bases. Sequenced: naive CD4+ T cells sorted from blood. The subset here: CD45RA+ positively selected. The receptor was isolated from a man aged 25 to 40 in good health. The CDR3 reads CASKGGQGLNTEAFF. CDR3 bases: TGTGCCAGCAAGGGGGGACAGGGCTTGAACACTGAAGCTTTCTTT. Supplemented by reference TRBV28 and TRBJ1-1, the full variable domain reads DVKVTQSSRYLVKRTGEKVFLECVQDMDHENMFWYRQDPGLGLRLIYFSYDVKMKEKGDIPEGYSVSREKKERFSLILESASTNQTSMYLCASKGGQGLNTEAFFGQGTRLTVV.